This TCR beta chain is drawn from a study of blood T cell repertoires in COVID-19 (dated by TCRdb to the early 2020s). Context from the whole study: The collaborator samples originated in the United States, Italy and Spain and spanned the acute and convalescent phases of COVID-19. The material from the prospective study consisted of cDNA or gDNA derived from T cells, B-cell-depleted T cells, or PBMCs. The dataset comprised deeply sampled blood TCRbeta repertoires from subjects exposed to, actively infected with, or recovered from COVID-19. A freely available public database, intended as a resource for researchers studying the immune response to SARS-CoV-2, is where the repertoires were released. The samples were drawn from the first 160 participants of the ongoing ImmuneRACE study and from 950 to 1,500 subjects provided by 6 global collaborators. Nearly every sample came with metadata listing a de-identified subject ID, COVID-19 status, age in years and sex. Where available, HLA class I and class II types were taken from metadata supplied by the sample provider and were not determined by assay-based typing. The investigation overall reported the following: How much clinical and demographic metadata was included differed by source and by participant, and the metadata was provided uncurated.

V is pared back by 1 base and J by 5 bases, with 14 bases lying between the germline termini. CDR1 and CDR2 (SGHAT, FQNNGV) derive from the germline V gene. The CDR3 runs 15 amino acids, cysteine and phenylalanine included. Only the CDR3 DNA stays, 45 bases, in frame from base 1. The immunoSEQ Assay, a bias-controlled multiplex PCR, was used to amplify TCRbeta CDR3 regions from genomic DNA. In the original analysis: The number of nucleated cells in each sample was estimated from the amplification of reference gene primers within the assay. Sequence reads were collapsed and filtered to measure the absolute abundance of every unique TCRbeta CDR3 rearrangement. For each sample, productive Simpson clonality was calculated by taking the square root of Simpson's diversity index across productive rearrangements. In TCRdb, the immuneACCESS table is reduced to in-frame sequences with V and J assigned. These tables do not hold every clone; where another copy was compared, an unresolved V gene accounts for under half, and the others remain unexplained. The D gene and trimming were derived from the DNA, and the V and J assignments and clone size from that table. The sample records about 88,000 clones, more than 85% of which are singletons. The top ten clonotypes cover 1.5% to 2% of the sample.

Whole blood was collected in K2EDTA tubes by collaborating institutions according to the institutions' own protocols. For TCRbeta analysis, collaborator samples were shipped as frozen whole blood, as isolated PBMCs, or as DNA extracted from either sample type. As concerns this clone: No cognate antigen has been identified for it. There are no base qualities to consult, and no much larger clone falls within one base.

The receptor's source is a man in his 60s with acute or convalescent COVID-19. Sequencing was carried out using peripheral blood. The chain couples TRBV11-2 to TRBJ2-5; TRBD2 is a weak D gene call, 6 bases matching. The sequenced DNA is TGTGCCAGCAGCTTAGGGGGCGGGATAAGGGAGACCCAGTACTTC. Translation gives CASSLGGGIRETQYF.